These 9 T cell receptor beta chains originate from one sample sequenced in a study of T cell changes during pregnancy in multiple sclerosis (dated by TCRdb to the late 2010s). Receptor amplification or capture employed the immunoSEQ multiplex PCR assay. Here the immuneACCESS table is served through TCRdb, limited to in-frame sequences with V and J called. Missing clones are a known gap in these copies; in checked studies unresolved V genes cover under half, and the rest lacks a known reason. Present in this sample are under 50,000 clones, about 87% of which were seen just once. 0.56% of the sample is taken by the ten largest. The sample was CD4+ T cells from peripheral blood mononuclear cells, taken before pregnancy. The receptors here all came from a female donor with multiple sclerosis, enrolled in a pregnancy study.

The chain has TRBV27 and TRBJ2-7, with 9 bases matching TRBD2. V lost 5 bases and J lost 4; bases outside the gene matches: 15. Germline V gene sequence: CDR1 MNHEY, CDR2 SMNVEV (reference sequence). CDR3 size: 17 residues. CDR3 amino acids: CASSPLRGGGAWYEQYF. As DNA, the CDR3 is TGTGCCAGCAGTCCTCTGAGGGGCGGGGGGGCCTGGTACGAGCAGTACTTC.

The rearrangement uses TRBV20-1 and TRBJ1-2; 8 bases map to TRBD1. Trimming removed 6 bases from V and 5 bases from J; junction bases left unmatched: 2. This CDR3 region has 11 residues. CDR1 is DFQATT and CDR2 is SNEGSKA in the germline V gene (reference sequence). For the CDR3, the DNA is TGCAGTGCGTGGACAGGGTATGGCTACACCTTC. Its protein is CSAWTGYGYTF.

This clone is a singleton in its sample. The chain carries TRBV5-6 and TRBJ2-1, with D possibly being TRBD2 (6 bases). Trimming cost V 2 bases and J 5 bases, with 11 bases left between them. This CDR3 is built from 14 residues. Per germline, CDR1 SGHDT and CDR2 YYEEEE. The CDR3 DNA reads TGTGCCAGCAGCTTCGGGGGAGGAGACAATGAGCAGTTCTTC. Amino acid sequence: CASSFGGGDNEQFF.

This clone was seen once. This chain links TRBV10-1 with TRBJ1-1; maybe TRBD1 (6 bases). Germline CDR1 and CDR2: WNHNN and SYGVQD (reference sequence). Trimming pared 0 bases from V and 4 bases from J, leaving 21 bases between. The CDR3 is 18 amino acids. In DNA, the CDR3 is TGCGCCAGCAGTGAGTCTGGCGGATGGGACATCACGAGCACTGAAGCTTTCTTT. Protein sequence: CASSESGGWDITSTEAFF.

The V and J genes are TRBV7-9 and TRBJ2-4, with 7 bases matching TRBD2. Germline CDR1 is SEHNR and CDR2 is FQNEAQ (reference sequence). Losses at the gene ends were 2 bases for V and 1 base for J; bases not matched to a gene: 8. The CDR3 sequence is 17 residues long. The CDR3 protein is CASSLRGAGVAKNIQYF. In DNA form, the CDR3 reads TGTGCCAGCAGCTTACGTGGGGCGGGGGTGGCCAAAAACATTCAGTACTTC.

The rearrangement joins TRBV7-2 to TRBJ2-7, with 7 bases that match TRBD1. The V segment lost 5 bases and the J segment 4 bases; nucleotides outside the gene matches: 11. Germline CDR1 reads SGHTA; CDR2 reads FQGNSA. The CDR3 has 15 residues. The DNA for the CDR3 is TGTGCCAGCAGCGTATCGACAGGGAGCGGTTACGAGCAGTACTTC. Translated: CASSVSTGSGYEQYF.

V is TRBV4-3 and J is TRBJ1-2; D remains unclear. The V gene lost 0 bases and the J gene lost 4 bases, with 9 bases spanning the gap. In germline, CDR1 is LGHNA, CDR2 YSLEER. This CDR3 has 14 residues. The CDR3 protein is CASSQDLRVYGYTF. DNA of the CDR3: TGCGCCAGCAGCCAAGATTTGCGCGTCTATGGCTACACCTTC.

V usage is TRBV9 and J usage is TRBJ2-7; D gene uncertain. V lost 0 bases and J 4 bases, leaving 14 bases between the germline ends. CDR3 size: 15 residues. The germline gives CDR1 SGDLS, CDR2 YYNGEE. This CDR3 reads CASSVGPTNLYEQYF. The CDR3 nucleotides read TGTGCCAGCAGCGTAGGGCCTACTAACCTTTACGAGCAGTACTTC.

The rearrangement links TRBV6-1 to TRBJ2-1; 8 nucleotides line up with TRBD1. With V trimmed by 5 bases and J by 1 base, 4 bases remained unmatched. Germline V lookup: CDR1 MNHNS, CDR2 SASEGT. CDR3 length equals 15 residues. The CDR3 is CASSKQGESYNEQFF. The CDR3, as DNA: TGTGCCAGCAGTAAACAGGGGGAGTCCTACAATGAGCAGTTCTTC.